Many counts were recorded for the clone carrying this TCR beta chain. Amplified regions were TCR beta CDR3 sequences from RNA transcripts. Initially, a first-round RT-PCR of the TCR CDR3 employed the HTBI primer set. In TCRdb, the multiplex PCR reads were re-called with MiXCR into one record per CDR3 protein. The profile shows approximately 690,000 distinct CDR3 sequences, roughly 14% of them singletons. The CDR3 has 16 residues. Looked up from germline, CDR1 is SEHNR and CDR2 is FQNEAQ (reference sequence). V was trimmed by 6 bases and J by 2 bases, leaving 20 bases between them. The data derive from a study of T cells in Graves' hyperthyroidism and ophthalmopathy.

The specimen sequenced was blood. The chain employs TRBV7-9 and TRBJ2-7; perhaps TRBD1 as D (6 bases). The sequence came from a woman aged 50 to 65 with Graves' ophthalmopathy. CDR3 protein: CASSPNTGRGAYEQYF. The CDR3 nucleotides are TGTGCCAGCAGTCCCAATACAGGGCGAGGGGCCTACGAGCAGTACTTC.